One and the same sample provided the 11 T cell receptor beta chains below, sequenced in a study of CD8+CD57+ T cells in acquired aplastic anemia (dated by TCRdb to the late 2010s). Sequencing took place on an Illumina HiSeq 2000. Genomic DNA was used as template for profiling of TCR beta VDJ combinations and CDR3 sequences. TCRdb passed the public sequencing reads through fastp at Q25 and MiXCR, retaining productive beta sequences. Each record represents a unique CDR3 protein, reported with the most common genes and DNA among its rows. The sample table holds 150,000 to 200,000 distinct CDR3 sequences, of which 45% to 55% were seen once. In total, the top ten clones hold roughly 1.2% of the sample. Expansion of CD8+CD57+ cells had been shown by flow cytometry in the patients chosen for sequencing. The sequenced material came from sorted CD4+, CD8+, or CD8+CD57+ T cells (not recorded which) from PBMCs. All receptors derive from a human donor with aplastic anemia.

A few counts support this clonotype. The germline gene is not matched at one end of the junction; a read error may be the cause. The chain carries TRBV20-1 and TRBJ2-7; 7 bases line up with TRBD1. The CDR3 has 14 residues. CDR1 and CDR2 from the germline V gene are DFQATT and SNEGSKA (reference sequence). For the CDR3, the DNA is TGCAGCGCTAACAACGGGGACAGCTCCCTCGAGCAGTACTTC. It translates to CSANNGDSSLEQYF.

The chain employs TRBV6-2 or TRBV6-3 and TRBJ1-1; D might be TRBD1 (6 bases). V was trimmed by 8 bases and J by 3 bases, leaving 16 bases between them. Per germline, CDR1 MNHEY and CDR2 SVGEGT. CDR3 length equals 14 residues. The CDR3 is CASQRGKGYTEAFF. The CDR3 DNA reads TGTGCCAGCCAAAGGGGGAAGGGCTACACTGAAGCTTTCTTT.

This clonotype has at least ten counts. The gene calls are TRBV5-1 and TRBJ1-2; 9 bases are shared with TRBD1. The CDR3 extends over 14 amino acids. Germline V CDR1 and CDR2: SGHRS, YFSETQ. The J segment lost 9 bases and the V segment lost 4 bases, leaving 10 bases of the junction unmatched. The CDR3 sequence: CASSEHGQGNSYTF. The CDR3 DNA is TGCGCCAGCAGCGAACACGGACAGGGGAATAGCTACACCTTC.

A note on this clonotype: This may stem from a read error, because a much larger clone lies one nucleotide away. This sequence joins TRBV6-1 and TRBJ1-2; 7 bases agree with TRBD1. CDR1 and CDR2 (germline): MNHNS, SASEGT. The ends lost 3 bases at V and 6 bases at J; junction bases unmatched: 7. CDR3 size: 14 residues. In DNA, the CDR3 is TGTGCCAGCAGTGACCCGGGACAGTCCCATGGCTACACCTTC. Its protein product is CASSDPGQSHGYTF.

The table lists this clonotype with a few counts. A much more abundant neighbour one base away suggests this may be a read error. The genes are TRBV7-9 and TRBJ2-1, with D possibly called TRBD1 or TRBD2 (5 bases each). This CDR3 region has 13 residues. Trimming shortened V by 5 bases and J by 7 bases, and 12 bases separated the two germline ends. Per the germline V gene, CDR1 is SEHNR and CDR2 is FQNEAQ (reference sequence). The CDR3 is CASSMGRTNEQFF. CDR3 DNA: TGTGCCAGCAGCATGGGACGGACGAATGAGCAGTTCTTC.

This clonotype was recorded at least ten times. The genes are TRBV5-4 and TRBJ2-7; 8 positions agree with TRBD1. The J segment lost 0 bases and the V segment lost 5 bases, leaving 7 bases of the junction unmatched. There are 15 residues in the CDR3. Per germline, CDR1 SGHNT and CDR2 YYREEE (reference sequence). DNA of the CDR3: TGTGCCAGCAGGAACAGGGGGGAGAGCTCCTACGAGCAGTACTTC. The encoded protein is CASRNRGESSYEQYF.

In this sample, this clonotype turned up many times. The chain joins TRBV7-9 to TRBJ1-1; D is possibly TRBD1 (5 bases). The CDR3 sequence is 14 residues long. V lost 6 bases to trimming and J lost 1 base, with 12 bases between them. Germline loops: CDR1 SEHNR, CDR2 FQNEAQ (reference sequence). The CDR3 region is CASRGGSGNTEAFF. DNA for the CDR3: TGTGCCAGCAGGGGGGGGTCAGGGAACACTGAAGCTTTCTTT.

This clonotype was detected many times. CDR3 sequence: CASSSGLTAAYEQYF. CDR3 sequence (DNA): TGTGCCAGCAGCTCGGGACTAACAGCCGCCTACGAGCAGTACTTC. J is TRBJ2-7 and V is TRBV6-2 or TRBV6-3; 7 nucleotides line up with TRBD2. Trimming at V came to 6 bases and at J to 2 bases, leaving 10 bases not matched to a gene. This CDR3 has 15 amino acids. Germline assignment: CDR1 MNHEY and CDR2 SVGEGT.

This clonotype was observed at least ten times. V gene TRBV2 combines with J gene TRBJ2-3; no definite D call. The V gene lost 6 bases and the J gene lost 2 bases, with 15 bases spanning the gap. The germline V gene has CDR1 SNHLY and CDR2 FYNNEI. The CDR3 extends over 15 amino acids. The DNA of the CDR3 is TGTGCCAGCAGGCTAGTGGGAACTAACACAGATACGCAGTATTTT. The encoded protein is CASRLVGTNTDTQYF.

This clonotype was recorded many times. The chain joins TRBV3-2 to TRBJ2-1. TRBV3-2 is a known pseudogene. The CDR3 has 14 amino acids. CDR3 region: CASSQDLGYNEQFF. CDR3 in DNA: TGTGCCAGCAGCCAAGATTTGGGCTACAATGAGCAGTTCTTC.

This chain uses TRBV19 with TRBJ2-6; 9 nucleotides match TRBD1. This CDR3 contains 16 residues. With 7 bases clipped from V and 9 bases from J, the junction kept 13 bases outside the gene matches. The germline gives CDR1 LNHDA, CDR2 SQIVND (reference sequence). The CDR3 is CASTGTGRIEVNVLTF. The CDR3 DNA is TGTGCCAGTACCGGGACAGGGAGGATTGAGGTCAACGTCCTGACTTTC. The whole variable domain, filled in from reference TRBV19 and TRBJ2-6, reads DGGITQSPKYLFRKEGQNVTLSCEQNLNHDAMYWYRQDPGQGLRLIYYSQIVNDFQKGDIAEGYSVSREKKESFPLTVTSAQKNPTAFYLCASTGTGRIEVNVLTFGAGSRLTVL.